This T cell receptor (beta chain) was sequenced in a study of blood T cell repertoires in COVID-19. Study in general: Acute and convalescent COVID-19 specimens originated in the United States, Italy and Spain.

Germline CDR1 is SNHLY and CDR2 is FYNNEI. The CDR3 is 17 amino acids. Trimming took 4 bases from V and 2 from J; bases not matched to a gene: 7. Produced via immunoSEQ multiplex PCR; TCRdb's table is partial and in-frame only. The table includes about 54,000 clones, 90% detected once. This clone was observed a few times. The V call is TRBV2, the J call TRBJ2-3, with 12 nucleotides matching TRBD2. The TCR was taken from a middle-aged woman with active COVID-19. The specimen sequenced was peripheral blood. As DNA, the CDR3 is TGTGCCAGCAGTGCAATGACTAGCGGGGGATCCACAGATACGCAGTATTTT. This gives the protein CASSAMTSGGSTDTQYF.